This entry concerns a single T cell receptor beta chain. This clone's antigen is unknown. No per-base quality is available; no much larger clone lies one base away. The immunoSEQ Assay, a bias-controlled multiplex PCR, was used to amplify TCRbeta CDR3 regions from genomic DNA. In the paper's pipeline: The number of nucleated cells in each sample was estimated by amplification of reference gene primers within the assay. To quantify the absolute abundance of each unique TCRbeta CDR3 rearrangement, sequence reads were collapsed and filtered. For each sample, productive Simpson clonality was calculated by taking the square root of Simpson's diversity index across productive rearrangements. In its TCRdb copy, this immuneACCESS table keeps in-frame sequences only and misses some clones. Where compared with another copy, unresolved V genes explain less than half of these, and the others have no known cause. V and J calls and clone size are those listed in that table; D and trimming were worked out from the DNA. This sample lists about 300,000 clones; 85% to 90% were detected once. The ten biggest clones cover 1% to 1.5% of the sample.

The data were taken from a study of blood T cell repertoires in COVID-19 (dated by TCRdb to about 2020). Background for the entire study: Samples from collaborators originated in the United States, Italy and Spain and spanned both the acute and convalescent phases of COVID-19. The prospective study material was composed of cDNA or gDNA derived from T cells, B-cell-depleted T cells, or PBMCs. Subjects who had been exposed to COVID-19, were actively infected with it, or had recovered from it provided the deeply sampled blood TCRbeta repertoires that made up the dataset. The repertoires were released in a freely available public database meant as a resource for research on the immune response to SARS-CoV-2. Samples were obtained from the ongoing ImmuneRACE study (first 160 participants) and from over a thousand subjects provided by 6 global collaborators. Nearly every sample came with metadata listing a de-identified subject ID, COVID-19 status, age in years and sex. Where available, HLA class I and class II types were obtained from metadata supplied by the sample provider rather than from assay-based typing. General conclusions and limits of the study: The amount of clinical and demographic metadata varied by source and participant and was provided uncurated.

From the cysteine through the phenylalanine, the CDR3 covers 15 amino acids. Only the CDR3 part of the read is kept: 45 bases, read in frame from the first base. The germline V gene sets CDR1 to SGDLS and CDR2 to YYNGEE. V was cut back by 2 bases and J by 6 bases, leaving a gap of 17 bases between them. Each collaborating institution followed its own protocols to collect whole blood in K2EDTA tubes. Collaborator samples were shipped for TCRbeta analysis as frozen whole blood, isolated PBMCs, or DNA extracted from either sample type. Sequenced input: peripheral blood. The sequence is built from TRBV9 and TRBJ1-2; D gene: possibly TRBD1, on 5 matching bases. The clonotype comes from a man aged 65-85 years with acute or convalescent COVID-19. The CDR3 protein sequence reads: CASSVDTNLVDGYTF. The sequenced DNA is TGTGCCAGCAGCGTGGACACCAATTTAGTTGATGGCTACACCTTC.